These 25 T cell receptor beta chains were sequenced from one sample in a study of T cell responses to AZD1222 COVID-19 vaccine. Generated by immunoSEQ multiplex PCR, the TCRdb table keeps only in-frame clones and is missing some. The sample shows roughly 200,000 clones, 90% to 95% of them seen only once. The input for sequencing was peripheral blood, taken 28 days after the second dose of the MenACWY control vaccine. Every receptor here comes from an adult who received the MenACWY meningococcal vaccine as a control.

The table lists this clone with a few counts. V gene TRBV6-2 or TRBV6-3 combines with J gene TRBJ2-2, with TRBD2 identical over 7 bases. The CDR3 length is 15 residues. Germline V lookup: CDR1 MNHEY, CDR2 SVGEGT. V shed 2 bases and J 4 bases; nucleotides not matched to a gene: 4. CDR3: CASSYVPSGTGELFF. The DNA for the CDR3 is TGTGCCAGCAGTTACGTCCCTAGCGGCACCGGGGAGCTGTTTTTT.

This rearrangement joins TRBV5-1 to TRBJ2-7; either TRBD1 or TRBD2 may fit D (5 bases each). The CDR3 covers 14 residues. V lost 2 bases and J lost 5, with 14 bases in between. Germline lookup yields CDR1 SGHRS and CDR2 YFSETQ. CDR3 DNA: TGCGCCAGCAGCTTTATGGGCAGAGGGGACGAGCAGTACTTC. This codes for CASSFMGRGDEQYF.

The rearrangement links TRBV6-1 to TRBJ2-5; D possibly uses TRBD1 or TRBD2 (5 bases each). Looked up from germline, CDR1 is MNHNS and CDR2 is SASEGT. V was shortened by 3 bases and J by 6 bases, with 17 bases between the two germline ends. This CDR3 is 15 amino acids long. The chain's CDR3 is CASSDGAWSSKTQYF. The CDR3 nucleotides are TGTGCCAGCAGTGACGGGGCTTGGTCCAGTAAGACCCAGTACTTC.

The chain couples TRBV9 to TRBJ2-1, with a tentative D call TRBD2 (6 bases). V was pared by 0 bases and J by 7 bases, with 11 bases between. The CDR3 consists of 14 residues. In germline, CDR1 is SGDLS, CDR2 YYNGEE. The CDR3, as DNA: TGTGCCAGCAGCGTAGCGGGAGCATGGAATGAGCAGTTCTTC. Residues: CASSVAGAWNEQFF.

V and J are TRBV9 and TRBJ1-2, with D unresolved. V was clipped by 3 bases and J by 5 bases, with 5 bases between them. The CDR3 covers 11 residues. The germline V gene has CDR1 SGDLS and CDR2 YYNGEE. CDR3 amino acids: CASSGPYGYTF. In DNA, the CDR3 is TGTGCCAGCAGCGGACCGTATGGCTACACCTTC.

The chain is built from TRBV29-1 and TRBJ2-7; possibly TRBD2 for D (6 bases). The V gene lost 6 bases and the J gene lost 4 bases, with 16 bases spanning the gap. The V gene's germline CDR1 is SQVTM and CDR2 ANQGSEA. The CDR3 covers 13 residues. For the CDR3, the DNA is TGCAGCGTGGGGACTGGGGCGGCGTACGAGCAGTACTTC. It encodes CSVGTGAAYEQYF.

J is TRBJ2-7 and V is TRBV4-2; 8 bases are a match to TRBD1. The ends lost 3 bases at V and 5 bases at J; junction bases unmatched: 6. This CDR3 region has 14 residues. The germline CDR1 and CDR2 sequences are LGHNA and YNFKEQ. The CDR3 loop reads CASSHPPGGDEQYF. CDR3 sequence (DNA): TGTGCCAGCAGCCACCCGCCAGGGGGCGACGAGCAGTACTTC.

CDR3 nucleotide sequence: TGTGCCAGCAGCCGCCGACAGAGATTCTATGGCTACACCTTC. Protein sequence: CASSRRQRFYGYTF. The chain couples TRBV5-8 to TRBJ1-2; the D gene is possibly TRBD1 (5 bases). Germline CDR1 and CDR2: SGHTS and YDEGEE. CDR3 length: 14 amino acids. Trimming cost V 4 bases and J 4 bases, with 14 bases left between them.

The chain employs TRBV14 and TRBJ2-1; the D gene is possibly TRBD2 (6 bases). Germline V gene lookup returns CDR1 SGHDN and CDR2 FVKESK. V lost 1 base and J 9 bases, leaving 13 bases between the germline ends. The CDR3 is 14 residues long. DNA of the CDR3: TGTGCCAGCAGCCAAGTGCGGGGAAGGGCTGAGCAGTTCTTC. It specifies CASSQVRGRAEQFF.

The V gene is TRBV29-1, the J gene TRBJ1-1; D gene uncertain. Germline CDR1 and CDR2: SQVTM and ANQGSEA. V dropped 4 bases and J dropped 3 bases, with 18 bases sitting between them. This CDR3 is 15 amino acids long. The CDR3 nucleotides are TGCAGCGTTGTTGGCCGGGAAGGGTGGGACACTGAAGCTTTCTTT. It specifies CSVVGREGWDTEAFF.

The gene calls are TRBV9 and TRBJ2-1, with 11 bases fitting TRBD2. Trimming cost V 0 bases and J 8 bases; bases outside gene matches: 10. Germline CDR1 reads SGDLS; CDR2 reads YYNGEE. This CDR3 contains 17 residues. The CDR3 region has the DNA TGTGCCAGCAGCGTAGAACCCCTAGCGGGAGGTTTAGATGAGCAGTTCTTC. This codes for CASSVEPLAGGLDEQFF.

CDR3 DNA sequence: TGTGCCAGCAGTTACGCCAGCTCCTACGAGCAGTACTTC. Amino acid sequence: CASSYASSYEQYF. V and J are TRBV6-2 or TRBV6-3 and TRBJ2-7; D ambiguous. The CDR3 is 13 residues long. Germline-derived CDR1 and CDR2 are MNHEY and SVGEGT. V lost 2 bases and J 0 bases, leaving 5 bases between the germline ends.

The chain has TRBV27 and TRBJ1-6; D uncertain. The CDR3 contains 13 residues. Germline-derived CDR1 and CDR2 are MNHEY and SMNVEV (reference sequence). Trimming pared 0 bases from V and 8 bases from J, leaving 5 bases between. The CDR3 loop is CASSLSGYSPLHF. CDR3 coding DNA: TGTGCCAGCAGTTTATCCGGGTATTCACCCCTCCACTTT.

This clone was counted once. CDR3 DNA sequence: TGTGCCAGCAGTTTAACCGGGAGAGATAAGTCTGAAGCTTTCTTT. Its protein product is CASSLTGRDKSEAFF. The V gene is TRBV28, the J gene TRBJ1-1; no clear D gene. The CDR3 runs 15 residues. V dropped 2 bases and J dropped 6 bases, with 16 bases sitting between them. Germline loops: CDR1 MDHEN, CDR2 SYDVKM.

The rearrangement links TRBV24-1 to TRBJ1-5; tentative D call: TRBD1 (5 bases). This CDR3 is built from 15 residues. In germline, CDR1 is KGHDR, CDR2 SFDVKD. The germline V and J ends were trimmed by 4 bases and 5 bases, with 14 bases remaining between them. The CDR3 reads CATSESRQPDQPQHF. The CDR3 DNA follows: TGTGCCACCAGTGAATCGAGACAGCCAGATCAGCCCCAGCATTTT.

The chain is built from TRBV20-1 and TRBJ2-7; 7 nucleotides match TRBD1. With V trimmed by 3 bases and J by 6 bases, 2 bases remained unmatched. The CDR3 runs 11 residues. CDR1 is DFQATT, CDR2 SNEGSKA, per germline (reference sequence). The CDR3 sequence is CSARDRIEQYF. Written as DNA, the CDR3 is TGCAGTGCTAGGGACAGGATCGAGCAGTACTTC.

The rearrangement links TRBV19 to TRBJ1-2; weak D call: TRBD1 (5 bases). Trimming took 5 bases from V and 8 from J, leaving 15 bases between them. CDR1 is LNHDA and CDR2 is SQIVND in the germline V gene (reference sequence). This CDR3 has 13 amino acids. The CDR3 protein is CASSPPLGGGYTF. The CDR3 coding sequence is TGTGCCAGTAGTCCCCCGCTGGGGGGAGGCTACACCTTC.

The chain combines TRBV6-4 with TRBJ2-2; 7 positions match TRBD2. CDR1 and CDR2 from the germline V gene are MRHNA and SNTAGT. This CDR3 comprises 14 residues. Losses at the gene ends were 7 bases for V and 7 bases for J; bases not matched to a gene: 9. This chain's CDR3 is CASMRESGVGELFF. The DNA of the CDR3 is TGTGCCAGCATGCGGGAGTCGGGTGTCGGGGAGCTGTTTTTT.

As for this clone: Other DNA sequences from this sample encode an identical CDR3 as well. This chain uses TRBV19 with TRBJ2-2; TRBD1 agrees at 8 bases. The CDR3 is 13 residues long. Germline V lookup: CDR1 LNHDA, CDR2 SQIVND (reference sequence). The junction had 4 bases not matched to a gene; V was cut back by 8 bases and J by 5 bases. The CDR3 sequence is CASGQGGTGELFF. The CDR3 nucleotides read TGTGCCAGTGGACAGGGAGGAACCGGGGAGCTGTTTTTT.

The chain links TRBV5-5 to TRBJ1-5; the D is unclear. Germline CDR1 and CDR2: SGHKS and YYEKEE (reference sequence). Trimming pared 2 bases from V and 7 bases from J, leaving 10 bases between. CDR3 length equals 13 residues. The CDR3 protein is CASSLSTEQPQHF. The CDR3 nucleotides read TGTGCCAGCAGCTTATCGACCGAGCAGCCCCAGCATTTT.

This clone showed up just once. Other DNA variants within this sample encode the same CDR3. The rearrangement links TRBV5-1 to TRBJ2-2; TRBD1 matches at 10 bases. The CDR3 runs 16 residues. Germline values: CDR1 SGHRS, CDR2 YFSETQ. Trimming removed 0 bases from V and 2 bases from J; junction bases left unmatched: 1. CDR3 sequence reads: CASSLGQGANTGELFF. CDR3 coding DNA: TGCGCCAGCAGCTTGGGACAGGGGGCTAACACCGGGGAGCTGTTTTTT.

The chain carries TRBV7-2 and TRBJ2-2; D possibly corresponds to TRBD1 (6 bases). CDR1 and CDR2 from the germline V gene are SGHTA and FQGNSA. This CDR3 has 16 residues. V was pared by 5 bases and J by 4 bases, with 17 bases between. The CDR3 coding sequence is TGTGCCAGCAGCACCCAGAGTGGGGGCGGCACCGGGGAGCTGTTTTTT. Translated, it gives CASSTQSGGGTGELFF.

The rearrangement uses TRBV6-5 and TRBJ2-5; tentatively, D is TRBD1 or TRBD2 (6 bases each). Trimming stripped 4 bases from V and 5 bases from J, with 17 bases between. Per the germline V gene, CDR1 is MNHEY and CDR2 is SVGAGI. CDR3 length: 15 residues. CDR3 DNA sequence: TGTGCCAGCAGTTCCTTGTTCGGGGGCGCGGAGACCCAGTACTTC. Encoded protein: CASSSLFGGAETQYF.

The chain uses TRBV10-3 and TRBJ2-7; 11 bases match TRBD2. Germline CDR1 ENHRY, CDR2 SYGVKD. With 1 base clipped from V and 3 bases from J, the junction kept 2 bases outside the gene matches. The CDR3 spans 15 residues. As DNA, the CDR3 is TGTGCCATCAGTGAGTTCACTAGCGGGAGCTACGAGCAGTACTTC. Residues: CAISEFTSGSYEQYF.

The DNA of the CDR3 is TGTGCCAGCAGTCGGGGGACAGGGCAAGATCAGCCCCAGCATTTT. This encodes CASSRGTGQDQPQHF. This chain connects TRBV27 to TRBJ1-5; 9 nucleotides align to TRBD1. J lost 5 bases, V lost 5 bases, and 7 bases had no gene match. Germline values: CDR1 MNHEY, CDR2 SMNVEV (reference sequence). The CDR3 covers 15 residues.